These 27 T cell receptor beta chains originate from one sample sequenced in a study of blood T cells in healthy people across ages. A second roughly 6 to 11 cycle PCR used barcoded and J-beta primers. From the 5' RACE reads, TCRdb called clonotypes with MiXCR, one entry per CDR3 protein. The sample carries about 1 million distinct CDR3 sequences, under 55% recorded once. The material sequenced was blood. The receptors originated from a woman aged 55-69 years in good health.

The chain couples TRBV18 to TRBJ2-2; D is unresolved. Germline V lookup: CDR1 KGHSH, CDR2 LQKENI. Trimming pared 1 base from V and 5 bases from J, leaving 5 bases between. CDR3 length: 13 amino acids. The CDR3 DNA is TGTGCCAGCTCACCACGGCGTACCGGGGAGCTGTTTTTT. Protein: CASSPRRTGELFF.

This chain uses TRBV6-6 with TRBJ2-7, with D tentatively TRBD2 (5 bases). The CDR3 is 17 residues long. The V end lost 5 bases, the J end lost 0 bases, and 20 bases lay between the germline ends. CDR1 is MNHNY, CDR2 SVGAGI, per germline (reference sequence). The CDR3 reads CASSRFAAVSNSYEQYF. The CDR3 DNA follows: TGTGCCAGCAGTCGCTTCGCAGCGGTTTCCAACTCCTACGAGCAGTACTTC.

This clonotype has a handful of counts. DNA of the CDR3: TGTGCCAGCTTAAAAATCGCGACTAGCGGGAGTAGGGATGAGCAGTTCTTC. Translating gives CASLKIATSGSRDEQFF. The chain recombines TRBV18 with TRBJ2-1; 12 nucleotides align to TRBD2. Germline V lookup: CDR1 KGHSH, CDR2 LQKENI. This CDR3 spans 17 amino acids. V lost 7 bases, J lost 8 bases, and 15 bases stayed unmatched.

The CDR3 loop reads CASSEALSSGRVGNEQFF. Here the CDR3 DNA reads TGTGCCAGCAGTGAAGCGCTGTCTAGCGGGAGGGTCGGGAATGAGCAGTTCTTC. The V and J genes are TRBV2 and TRBJ2-1; 12 bases map to TRBD2. This CDR3 has 18 amino acids. J was trimmed by 7 bases and V by 0 bases; bases with no gene match: 10. Germline V CDR1 and CDR2: SNHLY, FYNNEI.

The chain is built from TRBV12-3 or TRBV12-4 and TRBJ1-1; D call uncertain. This CDR3 has 13 residues. V was trimmed by 3 bases and J by 5 bases, leaving 10 bases between them. CDR3 region: CASSLLEGTEAFF. Written as DNA, the CDR3 is TGTGCCAGCAGTTTGCTAGAGGGTACTGAAGCTTTCTTT.

J is TRBJ1-1 and V is TRBV6-5, with D unresolved. In germline, CDR1 is MNHEY, CDR2 SVGAGI. This CDR3 is 13 amino acids long. V lost 7 bases and J 1 base, leaving 10 bases between the germline ends. The CDR3 DNA is TGTGCCAGCATTCCGGCTACGAACACTGAAGCTTTCTTT. Amino acid sequence: CASIPATNTEAFF.

There are a few counts of this clonotype. The V and J genes are TRBV20-1 and TRBJ2-7, with D tentatively TRBD1 (6 bases). This CDR3 has 12 amino acids. Trimming stripped 5 bases from V and 7 bases from J, with 15 bases between. CDR1 DFQATT and CDR2 SNEGSKA come from the germline V gene (reference sequence). CDR3 in amino acids: CSAQILTGEQYF. The CDR3 DNA reads as TGCAGTGCTCAAATCCTAACAGGGGAGCAGTACTTC.

The V call is TRBV20-1, the J call TRBJ1-2; unclear D gene. The V and J ends lost 5 bases and 8 bases respectively, with 12 bases between them. This CDR3 spans 11 amino acids. Germline V gene sequence: CDR1 DFQATT, CDR2 SNEGSKA (reference sequence). The CDR3 DNA reads as TGCAGTGCTCCCCAGTTGATCGGCTACACCTTC. This codes for CSAPQLIGYTF.

Comment on this clonotype: One base away lies a much larger clone, so this may be a sequencing read error. The CDR3, as DNA: TGTGCCAGCAGTGTACGTGGGAGAGTGGATACGCAGTATTTT. Amino acids: CASSVRGRVDTQYF. The chain recombines TRBV27 with TRBJ2-3, with TRBD2 as a possible D gene (5 bases). CDR3 size: 14 residues. Per germline, CDR1 MNHEY and CDR2 SMNVEV (reference sequence). V was trimmed by 5 bases and J by 6 bases, leaving 15 bases between them.

V is TRBV27 and J is TRBJ2-1; 10 positions agree with TRBD1. Germline V CDR1 and CDR2: MNHEY, SMNVEV (reference sequence). The CDR3 contains 15 residues. J gave up 8 bases and V 3 bases, and 7 bases lay outside the gene matches. CDR3 nucleotide sequence: TGTGCCAGCAGTTTGCGGGACAGGGGATTCCATGAGCAGTTCTTC. Translation: CASSLRDRGFHEQFF.

This clonotype was recorded only once. The V call is TRBV12-3 or TRBV12-4, the J call TRBJ1-2; unclear D gene. The CDR3 consists of 14 residues. The V gene lost 6 bases and the J gene lost 0 bases, with 11 bases spanning the gap. DNA for the CDR3: TGTGCCAGCAGCCTGTTGGTTACTAACTATGGCTACACCTTC. Its translation is CASSLLVTNYGYTF.

The chain uses TRBV3-1 and TRBJ1-2; TRBD1 aligns across 7 bases. The length of the CDR3 is 14 residues. Germline CDR1 LGHDT, CDR2 YNNKEL (reference sequence). V was pared by 2 bases and J by 7 bases, with 7 bases of the junction left unmatched. CDR3 in DNA: TGTGCCAGCAGCCAAAACAGGGGAAAGTCTGGCTACACCTTC. This gives the protein CASSQNRGKSGYTF.

A few counts support this clonotype. The gene calls are TRBV6-5 and TRBJ2-5, with 7 bases lining up with TRBD1. Trimming cost V 2 bases and J 4 bases; bases outside gene matches: 7. The CDR3 has 15 residues. Germline CDR1 reads MNHEY; CDR2 reads SVGAGI. The CDR3 DNA reads as TGTGCCAGCAGTTACAACAGGGGCGATTCAGAGACCCAGTACTTC. Amino acids: CASSYNRGDSETQYF.

The genes are TRBV20-1 and TRBJ2-4; 7 bases map to TRBD2. The end of the DNA fits TRBJ2-5 better, so the J call may be wrong. This CDR3 comprises 14 residues. The germline V gene has CDR1 DFQATT and CDR2 SNEGSKA (reference sequence). The CDR3 DNA follows: TGCAGTGCTAGTCAGACTAGCCCCCAAGAGACCCAGTACTTC. Amino acid sequence: CSASQTSPQETQYF.

This chain links TRBV27 with TRBJ2-1; D ambiguous. With the DNA end fitting TRBJ2-7 better, the J assignment may be wrong. Germline values: CDR1 MNHEY, CDR2 SMNVEV (reference sequence). The length of the CDR3 is 17 residues. The CDR3 is CASSRSVGGFSYNEQYF. DNA of the CDR3: TGTGCCAGCAGCCGGTCCGTGGGCGGATTCTCCTACAATGAGCAGTACTTC.

This clonotype was seen a single time. The chain links TRBV6-5 to TRBJ2-1; the D is unclear. This CDR3 is built from 12 residues. In germline, CDR1 is MNHEY, CDR2 SVGAGI. The V gene lost 6 bases and the J gene lost 7 bases, with 10 bases spanning the gap. The CDR3 sequence: CASRNPVNEQFF. DNA of the CDR3: TGTGCCAGCAGGAATCCAGTAAATGAGCAGTTCTTC.

V is TRBV20-1 and J is TRBJ2-3; 8 positions agree with TRBD2. CDR3 length: 16 amino acids. Germline V lookup: CDR1 DFQATT, CDR2 SNEGSKA (reference sequence). The ends lost 7 bases at V and 4 bases at J; junction bases unmatched: 16. CDR3 nucleotide sequence: TGCAGTGGGCCGGGAGGGAGGGCCATTATCCCAGATACGCAGTATTTT. Its translation is CSGPGGRAIIPDTQYF.

This clonotype was detected only a few times. This chain uses TRBV2 with TRBJ2-5, with a possible D match to TRBD1 (7 bases). Germline lookup yields CDR1 SNHLY and CDR2 FYNNEI. The length of the CDR3 is 11 residues. Trimming cost V 2 bases and J 12 bases, with 10 bases left between them. In DNA form, the CDR3 reads TGTGCCAGCAGTGAAACAGGGGAGGAGTACTTC. Its protein is CASSETGEEYF.

This clonotype has more than one count but fewer than ten. The V and J genes are TRBV10-3 and TRBJ2-5; possibly TRBD2 for D (7 bases). Deletions cut 6 bases from V and 5 bases from J, with 16 bases between. CDR3 length: 14 residues. Germline V CDR1 and CDR2: ENHRY, SYGVKD. The CDR3 here is CAISPGGAYETQYF. CDR3 bases: TGTGCCATCAGCCCTGGGGGGGCCTATGAGACCCAGTACTTC.

V is TRBV5-1 and J is TRBJ1-4; 8 positions agree with TRBD1. Germline assignment: CDR1 SGHRS and CDR2 YFSETQ. V gave up 0 bases and J gave up 1 base; unmatched junction bases: 8. The CDR3 is 18 residues long. Here the CDR3 reads CASSLGGTGGGTNEKLFF. CDR3 DNA sequence: TGCGCCAGCAGCTTGGGCGGGACAGGAGGGGGAACTAATGAAAAACTGTTTTTT. Full variable domain (outside the CDR3, taken from reference TRBV5-1 and TRBJ1-4): KAGVTQTPRYLIKTRGQQVTLSCSPISGHRSVSWYQQTPGQGLQFLFEYFSETQRNKGNFPGRFSGRQFSNSRSEMNVSTLELGDSALYLCASSLGGTGGGTNEKLFFGSGTQLSVL.

The J gene is TRBJ2-5, the V gene TRBV9; D gene unclear. With 0 bases removed from V and 3 bases from J, the gap between germline ends came to 6 bases. From germline, CDR1 is SGDLS and CDR2 YYNGEE. The CDR3 is 13 amino acids. The CDR3 bases are TGTGCCAGCAGCGTAGCGGTAGAAGAGACCCAGTACTTC. As protein: CASSVAVEETQYF.

V usage is TRBV5-1 and J usage is TRBJ2-2; TRBD2 might be the D (6 bases). The V and J ends lost 4 bases and 3 bases respectively, with 13 bases between them. Germline CDR1 reads SGHRS; CDR2 reads YFSETQ. The CDR3 has 15 residues. The CDR3 bases are TGCGCCAGCAGCCGCGGGGAGATCGACACCGGGGAGCTGTTTTTT. Amino acids: CASSRGEIDTGELFF.

The chain is built from TRBV6-2 or TRBV6-3 and TRBJ1-2, with 8 bases fitting TRBD1. The V gene end was trimmed by 5 bases and the J gene end by 7 bases; junction bases not matched to a gene: 9. Germline assignment: CDR1 MNHEY and CDR2 SVGEGT. The CDR3 loop spans 14 amino acids. The CDR3 spells CASSDLTGDPGYTF. For the CDR3, the DNA is TGTGCCAGCAGTGACTTGACAGGGGATCCTGGCTACACCTTC.

The gene calls are TRBV7-9 and TRBJ2-3; 7 bases are shared with TRBD2. Per the germline V gene, CDR1 is SEHNR and CDR2 is FQNEAQ (reference sequence). CDR3 length: 19 residues. The J segment lost 4 bases and the V segment lost 1 base, leaving 17 bases of the junction unmatched. The CDR3 is CASSLGDFGGGSGADTQYF. The DNA for the CDR3 is TGTGCCAGCAGCTTAGGGGACTTCGGAGGCGGGAGTGGCGCAGATACGCAGTATTTT. Full variable domain (outside the CDR3, taken from reference TRBV7-9 and TRBJ2-3): DTGVSQNPRHKITKRGQNVTFRCDPISEHNRLYWYRQTLGQGPEFLTYFQNEAQLEKSRLLSDRFSAERPKGSFSTLEIQRTEQGDSAMYLCASSLGDFGGGSGADTQYFGPGTRLTVL.

There are a few counts of this clonotype. The chain uses TRBV27 and TRBJ2-7; 8 bases map to TRBD1. With V trimmed by 2 bases and J by 5 bases, 8 bases remained unmatched. This CDR3 is 15 amino acids long. Germline V gene data show CDR1 as MNHEY and CDR2 as SMNVEV (reference sequence). This CDR3 reads CASSLRTGRMDEQYF. CDR3 coding DNA: TGTGCCAGCAGTTTAAGGACAGGGAGAATGGACGAGCAGTACTTC.

V is TRBV9 and J is TRBJ2-5; 11 nucleotides agree with TRBD2. The CDR3 is made up of 15 amino acids. Germline CDR1 reads SGDLS; CDR2 reads YYNGEE. J was trimmed by 3 bases and V by 4 bases; bases with no gene match: 5. Here the CDR3 DNA reads TGTGCCAGCAGCCCAGAGGGACTAGCGGAAGAGACCCAGTACTTC. It translates to CASSPEGLAEETQYF.

The chain links TRBV27 to TRBJ1-2; D is possibly TRBD1 (5 bases). The CDR3 covers 12 residues. The germline V gene encodes CDR1 MNHEY and CDR2 SMNVEV (reference sequence). Trimming removed 5 bases from V and 10 bases from J, with 14 bases in between. The CDR3 sequence is CASSPRDRDYTF. CDR3 sequence (DNA): TGTGCCAGCAGTCCCCGGGACCGCGACTACACCTTC.